The 16 T cell receptor beta chains presented below share a single source sample, sequenced in a study of metastatic and nonmetastatic thyroid tumors. Before thyroid surgery, none of the patients had received any treatment. MiXCR re-clonotyped the PCR reads for TCRdb. Found here are fewer than 35,000 clones, about a fifth of them singletons; the top ten hold roughly 3.1%. Sequences were obtained from tumor tissue. The receptor source for this set is a male donor with papillary thyroid cancer or a benign thyroid nodule (not recorded which). Some clones in this sample may be carry-over from other donors' samples.

This clone was observed once. The genes are TRBV4-2 and TRBJ1-4; no firm D call. V shed 0 bases and J shed 7 bases, with 18 bases lying between them. CDR1 and CDR2 (germline): LGHNA, YNFKEQ. This CDR3 has 17 residues. CDR3: CASSQDWAAMMVEKLFF. In DNA, the CDR3 is TGTGCCAGCAGCCAAGATTGGGCGGCGATGATGGTTGAAAAACTGTTTTTT.

This clone has ten or more counts. V and J are TRBV28 and TRBJ1-1; D gene unclear. Looked up from germline, CDR1 is MDHEN and CDR2 is SYDVKM. The V end lost 6 bases, the J end lost 1 base, and 12 bases lay between the germline ends. The CDR3 is made up of 14 amino acids. The chain's CDR3 is CASRIDISNTEAFF. The CDR3 DNA sequence: TGTGCCAGCAGGATCGACATCTCGAACACTGAAGCTTTCTTT.

This clone was counted at least ten times. J is TRBJ2-2 and V is TRBV19; tentative D call: TRBD2 (7 bases). This CDR3 spans 15 amino acids. Germline assignment: CDR1 LNHDA and CDR2 SQIVND (reference sequence). V dropped 2 bases and J dropped 7 bases, with 14 bases sitting between them. CDR3 DNA sequence: TGTGCCAGTAGTATACGCGGGGGCTGGGGCGGGGAGCTGTTTTTT. This encodes CASSIRGGWGGELFF.

This clone was observed many times. This chain joins TRBV6-1 and TRBJ2-5; D is unresolved. This CDR3 spans 13 amino acids. Germline CDR1 is MNHNS and CDR2 is SASEGT. V was cut by 5 bases and J by 5 bases, with 12 bases left in between. CDR3 sequence (DNA): TGTGCCAGCAGTCCCCACTCCCGGGAGACCCAGTACTTC. It translates to CASSPHSRETQYF.

This clone was detected many times. V gene TRBV28 combines with J gene TRBJ1-1, with D tentatively TRBD1 (5 bases). Looked up from germline, CDR1 is MDHEN and CDR2 is SYDVKM. Trimming left V 2 bases short and J 0 bases short, with 7 bases between. The CDR3 totals 14 residues. CDR3 in amino acids: CASSLRQMNTEAFF. The CDR3 DNA reads as TGTGCCAGCAGTTTACGACAGATGAACACTGAAGCTTTCTTT.

This clone was seen at least ten times. The rearrangement links TRBV7-2 to TRBJ1-5; D possibly corresponds to TRBD1 (5 bases). Between the trimmed V and J ends, which lost 1 base and 5 bases, there was a span of 9 bases. This CDR3 contains 14 residues. Germline CDR1 is SGHTA and CDR2 is FQGNSA. Here the CDR3 DNA reads TGTGCCAGCAGCTTAGTTGGGGGGGATCAGCCCCAGCATTTT. It specifies CASSLVGGDQPQHF.

The chain is built from TRBV5-1 and TRBJ2-1; D is undetermined. The CDR3 length is 13 residues. In germline, CDR1 is SGHRS, CDR2 YFSETQ. The V end lost 4 bases, the J end lost 2 bases, and 7 bases lay between the germline ends. CDR3 in amino acids: CASSEDTYNEQFF. CDR3 sequence (DNA): TGCGCCAGCAGCGAAGATACCTACAATGAGCAGTTCTTC.

This clone occurred many times. Other nucleotide sequences in the sample specify the same CDR3. The chain couples TRBV18 to TRBJ2-5; unclear D gene. The CDR3 has 14 residues. V lost 2 bases and J lost 2, with 9 bases in between. CDR1 KGHSH and CDR2 LQKENI come from the germline V gene. The CDR3 spells CASSPRANQETQYF. DNA of the CDR3: TGTGCCAGCTCACCAAGGGCAAATCAAGAGACCCAGTACTTC.

This clone rates as medium-sized. The chain has TRBV6-2 or TRBV6-3 and TRBJ2-7; TRBD1 might be the D (6 bases). V lost 9 bases, J lost 0 bases, and 18 bases lay in between. Germline CDR1 reads MNHEY; CDR2 reads SVGEGT. CDR3 length: 15 residues. CDR3 in amino acids: CASTSTGRVSYEQYF. DNA for the CDR3: TGTGCCAGTACCTCGACAGGACGAGTCTCCTACGAGCAGTACTTC.

The J gene is TRBJ2-1, the V gene TRBV9; the match to TRBD2 covers 7 bases. Germline V gives CDR1 SGDLS, CDR2 YYNGEE. V lost 0 bases and J lost 0; bases outside the gene matches: 3. The CDR3 is 16 amino acids. CDR3 DNA sequence: TGTGCCAGCAGCGTAGGCGGACTAGGCTCCTACAATGAGCAGTTCTTC. This translates into CASSVGGLGSYNEQFF. Full variable domain (rest looked up from reference TRBV9 and TRBJ2-1): DSGVTQTPKHLITATGQRVTLRCSPRSGDLSVYWYQQSLDQGLQFLIQYYNGEERAKGNILERFSAQQFPDLHSELNLSSLELGDSALYFCASSVGGLGSYNEQFFGPGTRLTVL.

The chain joins TRBV5-8 to TRBJ2-7; 8 bases map to TRBD1. The J segment lost 6 bases and the V segment lost 2 bases, leaving 7 bases of the junction unmatched. The CDR3 length is 14 residues. Looked up from germline, CDR1 is SGHTS and CDR2 is YDEGEE. CDR3 in amino acids: CASSLRQGPCEQYF. In DNA, the CDR3 is TGTGCCAGCAGCTTAAGACAGGGGCCCTGCGAGCAGTACTTC.

This clone was detected only a few times. The J gene is TRBJ2-2, the V gene TRBV6-1, with 9 bases that match TRBD2. After removal of 8 bases from V and 5 bases from J, the junction contained 6 bases not matched to a gene. This CDR3 spans 14 amino acids. Per germline, CDR1 MNHNS and CDR2 SASEGT. The CDR3 loop reads CASLWLAGTGELFF. DNA for the CDR3: TGTGCCAGCCTGTGGCTAGCGGGAACCGGGGAGCTGTTTTTT.

The chain employs TRBV7-8 and TRBJ1-1; 10 bases agree with TRBD1. The length of the CDR3 is 15 residues. Trimming cost V 8 bases and J 0 bases; bases outside gene matches: 6. Per germline, CDR1 SGHVS and CDR2 FQNEAQ. The CDR3 is CASSWTGGMNTEAFF. For the CDR3, the DNA is TGTGCCAGCTCCTGGACAGGGGGGATGAACACTGAAGCTTTCTTT.

This clone was observed at least ten times. The chain recombines TRBV4-2 with TRBJ2-7, with 9 positions matching TRBD2. V lost 0 bases, J lost 2 bases, and 5 bases stayed unmatched. From germline, CDR1 is LGHNA and CDR2 YNFKEQ. The CDR3 loop spans 16 amino acids. The CDR3 DNA is TGTGCCAGCAGCCAAGATTCGGCTAGCGGGACCTACGAGCAGTACTTC. Residues: CASSQDSASGTYEQYF.

The rearrangement uses TRBV9 and TRBJ1-1; 9 bases line up with TRBD1. This CDR3 has 14 residues. The V gene end was trimmed by 10 bases and the J gene end by 1 base; junction bases not matched to a gene: 8. Per the germline V gene, CDR1 is SGDLS and CDR2 is YYNGEE. CDR3 in DNA: TGTGCCCCCGCCCAGGGACAGGGGAACACTGAAGCTTTCTTT. This translates into CAPAQGQGNTEAFF.

This clone was counted only a few times. V and J are TRBV6-2 or TRBV6-3 and TRBJ1-2, with 7 nucleotides matching TRBD1. The CDR3 runs to 13 residues. The germline gives CDR1 MNHEY, CDR2 SVGEGT. The ends lost 8 bases at V and 4 bases at J; junction bases unmatched: 7. CDR3 DNA sequence: TGTGCCAGCTGGACCAGGGGGGTCTATGGCTACACCTTC. This sequence encodes CASWTRGVYGYTF.